This section outlines one T cell receptor (beta chain) sequence together with its context. Antigen specificity is unknown. Trimming took 7 bases from V and 2 from J; bases not matched to a gene: 3. Germline-derived CDR1 and CDR2 are GTSNPN and SVGIG (reference sequence). This CDR3 has 13 residues. The record originates from a study of cytomegalovirus exposure and HLA in healthy donors. Regarding the study as a whole: Many donors shared some public TCRs, even though most TCR sequences were rare. According to the study, roughly 160 TCR beta chains were cytomegalovirus-associated. The TCR clusters that emerged in the first cohort tended, a later analysis found, to co-occur in the roughly 120 validation repertoires.

TCRdb's copy holds only in-frame clones and misses some; the assay was immunoSEQ multiplex PCR. The sample carries about 110,000 clones, approximately 94% recorded once. Separation from the roughly 700-subject first cohort characterized the roughly 120-subject validation cohort, to which the donors belonged. The V and J genes are TRBV30 and TRBJ2-2; 8 bases agree with TRBD2. Input material: PBMCs. This clonotype was obtained from a woman aged 18-29 years in good health and CMV-seronegative. The CDR3 sequence is CAFSGENTGELFF. For the CDR3, the DNA is TGTGCCTTTAGCGGGGAAAACACCGGGGAGCTGTTTTTT.